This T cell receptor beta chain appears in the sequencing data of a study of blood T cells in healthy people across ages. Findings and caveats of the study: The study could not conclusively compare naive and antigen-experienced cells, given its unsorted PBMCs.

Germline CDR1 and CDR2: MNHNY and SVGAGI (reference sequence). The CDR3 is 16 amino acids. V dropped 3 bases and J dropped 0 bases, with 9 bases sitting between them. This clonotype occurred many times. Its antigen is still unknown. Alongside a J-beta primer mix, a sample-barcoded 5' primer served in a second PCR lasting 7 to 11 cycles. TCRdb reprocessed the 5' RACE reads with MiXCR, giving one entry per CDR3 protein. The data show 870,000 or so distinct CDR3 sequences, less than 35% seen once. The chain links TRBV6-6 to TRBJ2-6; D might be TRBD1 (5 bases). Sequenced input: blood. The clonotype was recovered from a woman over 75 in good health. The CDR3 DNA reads TGTGCCAGCAGTTATCCGCAGGGCTCTGGGGCCAACGTCCTGACTTTC. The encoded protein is CASSYPQGSGANVLTF.